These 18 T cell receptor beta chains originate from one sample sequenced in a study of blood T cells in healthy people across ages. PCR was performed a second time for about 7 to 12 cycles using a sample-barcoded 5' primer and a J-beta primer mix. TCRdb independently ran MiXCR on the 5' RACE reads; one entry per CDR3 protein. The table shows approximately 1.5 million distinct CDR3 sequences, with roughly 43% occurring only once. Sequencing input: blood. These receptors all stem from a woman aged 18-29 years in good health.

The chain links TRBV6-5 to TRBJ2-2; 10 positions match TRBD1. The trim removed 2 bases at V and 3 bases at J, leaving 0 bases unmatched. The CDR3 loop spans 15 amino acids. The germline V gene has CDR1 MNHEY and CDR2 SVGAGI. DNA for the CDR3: TGTGCCAGCAGTTACGGGACAGGGGACACCGGGGAGCTGTTTTTT. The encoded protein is CASSYGTGDTGELFF.

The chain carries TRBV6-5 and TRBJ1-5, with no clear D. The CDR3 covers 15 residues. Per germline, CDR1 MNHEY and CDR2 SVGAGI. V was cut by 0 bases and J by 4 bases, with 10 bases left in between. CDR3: CASSYSGAANQPQHF. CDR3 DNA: TGTGCCAGCAGTTACTCGGGCGCCGCGAATCAGCCCCAGCATTTT.

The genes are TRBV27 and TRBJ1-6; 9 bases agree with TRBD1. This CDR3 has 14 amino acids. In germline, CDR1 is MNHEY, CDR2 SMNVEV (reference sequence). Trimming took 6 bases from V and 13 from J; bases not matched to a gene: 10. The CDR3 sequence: CASRLGGTGSPLHF. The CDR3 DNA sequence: TGTGCCAGCAGGTTGGGAGGGACAGGGTCTCCCCTCCACTTT.

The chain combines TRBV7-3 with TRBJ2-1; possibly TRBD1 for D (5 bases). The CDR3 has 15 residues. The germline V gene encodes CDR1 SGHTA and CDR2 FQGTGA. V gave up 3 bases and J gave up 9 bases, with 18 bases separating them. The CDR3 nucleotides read TGTGCCAGCAGCTTCAAACAGCCCGATACAGGTGAGCAGTTCTTC. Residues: CASSFKQPDTGEQFF.

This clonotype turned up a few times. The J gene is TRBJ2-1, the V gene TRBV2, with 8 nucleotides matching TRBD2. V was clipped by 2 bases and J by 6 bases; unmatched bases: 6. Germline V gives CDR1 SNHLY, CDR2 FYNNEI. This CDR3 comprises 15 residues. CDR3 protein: CASSELSGSLNEQFF. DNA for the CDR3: TGTGCCAGCAGTGAACTGAGCGGGAGTCTCAATGAGCAGTTCTTC.

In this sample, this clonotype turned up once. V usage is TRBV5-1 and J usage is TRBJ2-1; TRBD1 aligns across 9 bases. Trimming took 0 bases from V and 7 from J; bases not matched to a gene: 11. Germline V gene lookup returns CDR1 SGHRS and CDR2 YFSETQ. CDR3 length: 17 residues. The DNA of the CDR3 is TGCGCCAGCAGCTTGGAATCTGGGACAGGGAGTCCGAATGAGCAGTTCTTC. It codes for CASSLESGTGSPNEQFF.

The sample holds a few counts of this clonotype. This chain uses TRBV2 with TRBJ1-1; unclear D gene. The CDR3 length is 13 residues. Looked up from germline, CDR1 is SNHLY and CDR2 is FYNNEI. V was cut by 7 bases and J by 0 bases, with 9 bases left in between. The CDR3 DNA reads TGTGCCAGCATTACGGAACTGAACACTGAAGCTTTCTTT. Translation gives CASITELNTEAFF.

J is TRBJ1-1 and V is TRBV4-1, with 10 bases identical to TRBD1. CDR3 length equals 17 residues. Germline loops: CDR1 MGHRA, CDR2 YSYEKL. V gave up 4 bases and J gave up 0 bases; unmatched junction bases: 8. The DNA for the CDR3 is TGCGCCAGCAGCCTCGCCCGGGACAGGGGATTGAACACTGAAGCTTTCTTT. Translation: CASSLARDRGLNTEAFF.

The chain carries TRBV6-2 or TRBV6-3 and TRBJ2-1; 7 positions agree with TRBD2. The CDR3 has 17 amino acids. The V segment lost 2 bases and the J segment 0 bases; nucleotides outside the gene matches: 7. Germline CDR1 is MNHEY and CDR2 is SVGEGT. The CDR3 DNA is TGTGCCAGCAGTTACGTGAGGCGGGAGAGCTCCTACAATGAGCAGTTCTTC. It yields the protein CASSYVRRESSYNEQFF.

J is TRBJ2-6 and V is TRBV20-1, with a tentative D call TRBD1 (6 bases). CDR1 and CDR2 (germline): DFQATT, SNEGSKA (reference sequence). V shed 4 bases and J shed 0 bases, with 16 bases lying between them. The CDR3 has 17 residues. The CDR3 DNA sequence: TGCAGTGCTACCTCCCGGCACAGGGACTCTGGGGCCAACGTCCTGACTTTC. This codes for CSATSRHRDSGANVLTF.

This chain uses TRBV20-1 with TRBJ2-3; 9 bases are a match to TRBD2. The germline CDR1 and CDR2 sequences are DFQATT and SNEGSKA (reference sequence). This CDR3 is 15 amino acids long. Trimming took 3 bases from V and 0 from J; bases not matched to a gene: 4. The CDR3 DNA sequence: TGCAGTGCTAGGCCGACTAGCGGCAGCACAGATACGCAGTATTTT. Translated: CSARPTSGSTDTQYF.

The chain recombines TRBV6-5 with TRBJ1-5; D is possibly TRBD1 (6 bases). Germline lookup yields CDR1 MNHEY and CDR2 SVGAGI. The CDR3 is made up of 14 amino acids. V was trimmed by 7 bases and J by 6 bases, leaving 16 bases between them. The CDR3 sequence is CASTRSRGGQPQHF. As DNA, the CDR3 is TGTGCCAGCACTAGAAGCAGGGGAGGTCAGCCCCAGCATTTT.

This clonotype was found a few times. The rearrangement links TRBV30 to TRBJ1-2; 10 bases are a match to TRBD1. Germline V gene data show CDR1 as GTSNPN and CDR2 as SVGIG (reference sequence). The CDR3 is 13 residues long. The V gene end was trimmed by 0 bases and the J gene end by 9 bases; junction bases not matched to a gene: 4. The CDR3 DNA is TGTGCCTGGAGTGTAACGGGACAGGGGAGCTACACCTTC. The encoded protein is CAWSVTGQGSYTF.

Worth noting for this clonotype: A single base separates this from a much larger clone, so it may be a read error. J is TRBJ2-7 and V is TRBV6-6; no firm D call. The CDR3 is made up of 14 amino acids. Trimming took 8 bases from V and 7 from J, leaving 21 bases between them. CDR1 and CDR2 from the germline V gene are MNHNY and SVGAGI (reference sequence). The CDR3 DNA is TGTGCCAGCCGGGTGGTGATGTTGTACAATGAGCAGTACTTC. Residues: CASRVVMLYNEQYF.

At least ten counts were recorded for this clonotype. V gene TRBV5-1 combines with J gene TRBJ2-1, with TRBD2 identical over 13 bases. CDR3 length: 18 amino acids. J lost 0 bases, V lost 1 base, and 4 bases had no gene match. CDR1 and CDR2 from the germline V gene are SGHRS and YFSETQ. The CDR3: CASSLRTSGGSSYNEQFF. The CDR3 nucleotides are TGCGCCAGCAGCTTGCGGACTAGCGGGGGCAGCTCCTACAATGAGCAGTTCTTC. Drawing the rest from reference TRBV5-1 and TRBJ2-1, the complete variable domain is KAGVTQTPRYLIKTRGQQVTLSCSPISGHRSVSWYQQTPGQGLQFLFEYFSETQRNKGNFPGRFSGRQFSNSRSEMNVSTLELGDSALYLCASSLRTSGGSSYNEQFFGPGTRLTVL.

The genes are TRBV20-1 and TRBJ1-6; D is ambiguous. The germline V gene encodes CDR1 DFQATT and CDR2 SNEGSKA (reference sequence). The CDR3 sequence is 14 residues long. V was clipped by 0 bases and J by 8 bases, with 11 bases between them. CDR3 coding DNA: TGCAGTGCTAGAGATTCCGACCGTTATTCACCCCTCCACTTT. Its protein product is CSARDSDRYSPLHF.

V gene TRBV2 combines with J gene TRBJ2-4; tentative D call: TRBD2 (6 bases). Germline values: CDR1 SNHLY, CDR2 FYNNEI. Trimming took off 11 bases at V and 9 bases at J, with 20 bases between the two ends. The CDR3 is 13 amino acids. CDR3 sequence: CAFRRPPGVIQYF. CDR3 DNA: TGTGCCTTCCGAAGACCTCCGGGGGTCATTCAGTACTTC.

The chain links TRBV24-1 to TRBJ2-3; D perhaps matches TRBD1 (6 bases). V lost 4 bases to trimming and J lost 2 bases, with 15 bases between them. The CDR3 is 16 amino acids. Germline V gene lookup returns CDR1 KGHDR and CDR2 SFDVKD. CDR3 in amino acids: CATSDPDTGNTDTQYF. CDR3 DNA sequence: TGTGCCACCAGTGACCCGGACACAGGGAACACAGATACGCAGTATTTT.